One and the same sample provided the 21 T cell receptor beta chains below, sequenced in a study of blood T cell repertoires in COVID-19. Here immunoSEQ multiplex PCR was the method, and the copy in TCRdb shows in-frame clones only, minus some. Found here are 150,000 or so clones, about nine tenths of them singletons; the top ten hold about 2.3%. What was sequenced was peripheral blood. Receptors were obtained from a human donor in a cohort sampled during active COVID-19.

Only one count was recorded for this clone. The rearrangement links TRBV7-3 to TRBJ2-7, with 9 bases lining up with TRBD1. Germline V CDR1 and CDR2: SGHTA, FQGTGA. V lost 6 bases to trimming and J lost 6 bases; unmatched junction nucleotides: 6. The CDR3 is made up of 13 amino acids. CDR3 amino acids: CASSYTGGSEQYF. Written as DNA, the CDR3 is TGTGCCAGCAGTTATACAGGGGGCTCCGAGCAGTACTTC.

This chain uses TRBV7-8 with TRBJ2-2; tentative D call: TRBD1 (6 bases). Trimming removed 5 bases at V and 5 bases at J, with 15 bases between. The CDR3 spans 15 residues. From germline, CDR1 is SGHVS and CDR2 FQNEAQ. The CDR3: CASSPWTVRTGELFF. The DNA of the CDR3 is TGTGCCAGCAGCCCGTGGACAGTTCGAACCGGGGAGCTGTTTTTT.

The V gene is TRBV11-2, the J gene TRBJ2-3; 8 bases are a match to TRBD2. CDR3 length: 14 amino acids. Germline trimming cut 4 bases from V and 6 bases from J; bases unmatched to any gene: 6. Germline CDR1 and CDR2: SGHAT and FQNNGV. The CDR3 sequence is CASSSRGGYDTQYF. The CDR3, as DNA: TGTGCCAGCAGCTCCCGCGGGGGGTACGATACGCAGTATTTT.

In this sample, this clone turned up once. The CDR3 nucleotides are TGCGCCAGCAGCTTTGGGACTAGCGGGGCCCTCCAAGAGACCCAGTACTTC. Its translation: CASSFGTSGALQETQYF. V and J are TRBV5-1 and TRBJ2-5; 13 nucleotides match TRBD2. CDR3 length: 17 residues. V dropped 2 bases and J dropped 1; count of bases not matched to a gene: 5. The germline CDR1 and CDR2 sequences are SGHRS and YFSETQ.

The genes are TRBV27 and TRBJ1-5, with D hard to call. Germline V gene sequence: CDR1 MNHEY, CDR2 SMNVEV (reference sequence). V was clipped by 7 bases and J by 8 bases, with 15 bases between them. This CDR3 has 13 amino acids. Here the CDR3 reads CASTLRRGEPQHF. CDR3 nucleotides: TGTGCCAGCACTCTACGGCGGGGTGAGCCCCAGCATTTT.

This chain connects TRBV28 to TRBJ1-2, with 8 nucleotides matching TRBD1. CDR3 length: 14 residues. Trimming at V came to 2 bases and at J to 2 bases, leaving 1 base not matched to a gene. Germline loops: CDR1 MDHEN, CDR2 SYDVKM. CDR3: CASSLHRGNYGYTF. The CDR3 DNA follows: TGTGCCAGCAGTTTACACAGGGGGAACTATGGCTACACCTTC.

This clone was detected once. This chain links TRBV4-2 with TRBJ2-5; tentative D call: TRBD2 (7 bases). The CDR3 spans 16 residues. Trimming took off 1 base at V and 5 bases at J, with 17 bases between the two ends. From germline, CDR1 is LGHNA and CDR2 YNFKEQ. This chain's CDR3 is CASSQAPQGRGETQYF. CDR3 in DNA: TGTGCCAGCAGCCAAGCCCCCCAGGGGAGGGGGGAGACCCAGTACTTC.

The chain employs TRBV6-5 and TRBJ1-1; 10 nucleotides match TRBD1. Germline V lookup: CDR1 MNHEY, CDR2 SVGAGI. The CDR3 contains 15 residues. J lost 5 bases, V lost 3 bases, and 6 bases had no gene match. The CDR3 DNA sequence: TGTGCCAGCAGTTATAGGACAGGGGGAGTAACTGAAGCTTTCTTT. Translating gives CASSYRTGGVTEAFF.

The J gene is TRBJ1-2, the V gene TRBV2; 7 positions agree with TRBD1. Germline-derived CDR1 and CDR2 are SNHLY and FYNNEI. This CDR3 is built from 13 residues. V lost 7 bases, J lost 2 bases, and 4 bases stayed unmatched. In DNA, the CDR3 is TGTGCCAGCAAGGAGGGGGCCAACTATGGCTACACCTTC. Translation gives CASKEGANYGYTF. Filled out from reference TRBV2 and TRBJ1-2, the complete variable domain reads EPEVTQTPSHQVTQMGQEVILRCVPISNHLYFYWYRQILGQKVEFLVSFYNNEISEKSEIFDDQFSVERPDGSNFTLKIRSTKLEDSAMYFCASKEGANYGYTFGSGTRLTVV.

This chain uses TRBV9 with TRBJ2-3; 8 bases line up with TRBD2. The length of the CDR3 is 15 residues. V dropped 4 bases and J dropped 2; count of bases not matched to a gene: 6. The germline V gene has CDR1 SGDLS and CDR2 YYNGEE. DNA for the CDR3: TGTGCCAGCAGCCCACGGGGGGGAGACACAGATACGCAGTATTTT. This codes for CASSPRGGDTDTQYF.

This clone was detected only once. This rearrangement joins TRBV7-6 to TRBJ2-5, with 8 bases lining up with TRBD2. Unmatched junction bases numbered 6, after V lost 2 bases and J lost 4 bases. The length of the CDR3 is 15 residues. Germline CDR1 SGHVS, CDR2 FNYEAQ. The CDR3 reads CASSLTQAGVETQYF. DNA for the CDR3: TGTGCCAGCAGCTTAACTCAAGCGGGGGTAGAGACCCAGTACTTC.

This clone is a singleton in its sample. This sequence joins TRBV6-4 and TRBJ2-1; 9 bases agree with TRBD2. Per the germline V gene, CDR1 is MRHNA and CDR2 is SNTAGT. With 6 bases clipped from V and 2 bases from J, the junction kept 5 bases outside the gene matches. This CDR3 contains 15 residues. CDR3 nucleotide sequence: TGTGCCAGCAGCAGCGGGAGGTCGACCTACAATGAGCAGTTCTTC. Amino acids: CASSSGRSTYNEQFF.

The chain has TRBV7-8 and TRBJ2-7; D possibly corresponds to TRBD2 (6 bases). V lost 3 bases to trimming and J lost 1 base, with 16 bases between them. Germline V gene data show CDR1 as SGHVS and CDR2 as FQNEAQ. This CDR3 contains 16 residues. In DNA, the CDR3 is TGTGCCAGCAGCTTCGACCGGCGGGGCGAGTCCTACGAGCAGTACTTC. Amino acid sequence: CASSFDRRGESYEQYF.

This clone was counted once. This chain connects TRBV5-1 to TRBJ2-1, with TRBD1 matching 9 bases. The germline V gene has CDR1 SGHRS and CDR2 YFSETQ. This CDR3 has 15 residues. V was pared by 2 bases and J by 6 bases, with 6 bases of the junction left unmatched. As DNA, the CDR3 is TGCGCCAGCAGCTTAGACAGGGGGTCAGGCAATGAGCAGTTCTTC. Encoded protein: CASSLDRGSGNEQFF.

This clone has only one observation. The chain has TRBV12-3 or TRBV12-4 and TRBJ1-2, with 8 positions matching TRBD1. The CDR3 has 13 residues. Unmatched junction bases numbered 8, after V lost 6 bases and J lost 8 bases. Here the CDR3 DNA reads TGTGCCAGCAGCCGGGACAGGCGTCGAGGCTACACCTTC. Translating gives CASSRDRRRGYTF.

This clone occurred once. This chain links TRBV5-1 with TRBJ1-5; D possibly corresponds to TRBD1 (5 bases). CDR1 is SGHRS and CDR2 is YFSETQ in the germline V gene. Trimming pared 3 bases from V and 7 bases from J, leaving 17 bases between. The CDR3 extends over 15 amino acids. CDR3 loop: CASSWGEGIEQPQHF. CDR3 bases: TGCGCCAGCAGCTGGGGGGAGGGGATTGAACAGCCCCAGCATTTT.

This chain connects TRBV7-2 to TRBJ2-1; maybe TRBD2 (6 bases). Looked up from germline, CDR1 is SGHTA and CDR2 is FQGNSA. The CDR3 consists of 15 residues. Deletions cut 1 base from V and 7 bases from J, with 14 bases between. In DNA form, the CDR3 reads TGTGCCAGCAGCTTAGGGAGGGCCTCCCGGAATGAGCAGTTCTTC. As protein: CASSLGRASRNEQFF. Using reference TRBV7-2 and TRBJ2-1 for the parts outside the CDR3, the full variable domain is GAGVSQSPSNKVTEKGKDVELRCDPISGHTALYWYRQSLGQGLEFLIYFQGNSAPDKSGLPSDRFSAERTGGSVSTLTIQRTQQEDSAVYLCASSLGRASRNEQFFGPGTRLTVL.

This chain connects TRBV2 to TRBJ2-7, with a weak D call TRBD1 (5 bases). From germline, CDR1 is SNHLY and CDR2 FYNNEI. Trimming left V 6 bases short and J 1 base short, with 13 bases between. This CDR3 region has 14 residues. The CDR3 reads CASRPREQSYEQYF. As DNA, the CDR3 is TGTGCCAGCAGACCCAGGGAACAATCCTACGAGCAGTACTTC. Looking up the rest from reference TRBV2 and TRBJ2-7 gives the full variable domain: EPEVTQTPSHQVTQMGQEVILRCVPISNHLYFYWYRQILGQKVEFLVSFYNNEISEKSEIFDDQFSVERPDGSNFTLKIRSTKLEDSAMYFCASRPREQSYEQYFGPGTRLTVT.

The chain is built from TRBV2 and TRBJ2-2, with a weak D call TRBD1 (5 bases). This CDR3 region has 16 residues. Trimming cost V 5 bases and J 5 bases, with 18 bases left between them. Germline CDR1 and CDR2: SNHLY and FYNNEI. The CDR3 bases are TGTGCCAGCAGTCCCTTCCGGACAATGGGGACCGGGGAGCTGTTTTTT. It codes for CASSPFRTMGTGELFF.

This rearrangement joins TRBV28 to TRBJ2-7; TRBD2 is a possible D gene (6 bases). Trimming took 6 bases from V and 9 from J, leaving 21 bases between them. This CDR3 has 14 amino acids. Germline CDR1 is MDHEN and CDR2 is SYDVKM. The CDR3: CASSRDRDSQAQYF. The CDR3 DNA sequence: TGTGCCAGCAGCCGCGACCGGGACTCTCAGGCGCAGTACTTC.

The V gene is TRBV7-9, the J gene TRBJ1-5; the match to TRBD1 covers 7 bases. The CDR3 length is 14 residues. The V gene's germline CDR1 is SEHNR and CDR2 FQNEAQ (reference sequence). The trim removed 5 bases at V and 1 base at J, leaving 2 bases unmatched. CDR3 residues: CASSVQGSNQPQHF. The CDR3 DNA sequence: TGTGCCAGCAGCGTACAGGGGAGCAATCAGCCCCAGCATTTT.